This T cell receptor beta chain was recorded in a study of OX40 agonist ivuxolimab in advanced cancers. Data came from immunoSEQ multiplex PCR; TCRdb stores just in-frame clones and leaves some out. The table records about 18,000 clones, 78% of them present only once. Per germline, CDR1 SGDLS and CDR2 YYNGEE. The CDR3 covers 14 residues. The germline V and J ends were trimmed by 4 bases and 0 bases, with 11 bases remaining between them. The sample here was CD4+ or CD8+ T cells sorted from blood, taken in a trial of the OX40 agonist ivuxolimab. The receptor was derived from an adult with an advanced solid tumor such as melanoma, head and neck, liver or kidney cancer. The chain combines TRBV9 with TRBJ2-7; maybe TRBD2 (6 bases). CDR3 coding DNA: TGTGCCAGCAGCTCTGCCGGGGGCTCCTACGAGCAGTACTTC. Its translation is CASSSAGGSYEQYF.